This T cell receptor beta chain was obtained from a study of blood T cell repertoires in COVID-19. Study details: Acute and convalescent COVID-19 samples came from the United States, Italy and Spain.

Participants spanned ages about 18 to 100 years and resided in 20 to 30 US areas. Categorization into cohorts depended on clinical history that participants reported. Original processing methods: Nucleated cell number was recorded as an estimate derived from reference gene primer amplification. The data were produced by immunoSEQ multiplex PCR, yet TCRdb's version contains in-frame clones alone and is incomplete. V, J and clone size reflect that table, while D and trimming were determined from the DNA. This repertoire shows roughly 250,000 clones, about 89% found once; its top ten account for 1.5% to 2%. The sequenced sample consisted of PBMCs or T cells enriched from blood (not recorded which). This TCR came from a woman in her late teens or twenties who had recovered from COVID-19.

This CDR3 is CASSRGGSSYEQYF. DNA of the CDR3: TGTGCCAGCAGTCGCGGCGGGTCTTCCTACGAGCAGTACTTC. The chain carries TRBV7-3 and TRBJ2-7; possibly TRBD2 for D (5 bases). Between the trimmed V and J ends, which lost 6 bases and 1 base, there was a span of 13 bases. The germline CDR1 and CDR2 sequences are SGHTA and FQGTGA. CDR3 length equals 14 residues. The full variable domain, in which reference TRBV7-3 and TRBJ2-7 provide the parts outside the CDR3, is GAGVSQTPSNKVTEKGKYVELRCDPISGHTALYWYRQSLGQGPEFLIYFQGTGAADDSGLPNDRFFAVRPEGSVSTLKIQRTERGDSAVYLCASSRGGSSYEQYFGPGTRLTVT.